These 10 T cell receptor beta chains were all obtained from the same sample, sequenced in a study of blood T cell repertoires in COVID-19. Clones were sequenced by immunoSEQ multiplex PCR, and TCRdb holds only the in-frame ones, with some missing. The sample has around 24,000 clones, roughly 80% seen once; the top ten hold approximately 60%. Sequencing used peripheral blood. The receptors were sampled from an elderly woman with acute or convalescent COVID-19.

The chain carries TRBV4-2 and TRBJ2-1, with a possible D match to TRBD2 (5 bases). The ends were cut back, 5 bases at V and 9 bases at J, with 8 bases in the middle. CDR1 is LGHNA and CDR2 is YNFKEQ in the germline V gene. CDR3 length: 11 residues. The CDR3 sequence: CASSEGGEQFF. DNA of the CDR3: TGTGCCAGCAGCGAAGGAGGTGAGCAGTTCTTC.

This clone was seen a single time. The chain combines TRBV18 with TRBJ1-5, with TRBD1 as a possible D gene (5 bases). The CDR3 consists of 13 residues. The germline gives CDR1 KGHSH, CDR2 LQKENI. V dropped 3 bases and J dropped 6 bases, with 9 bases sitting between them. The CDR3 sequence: CASSPQGGQPQHF. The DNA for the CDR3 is TGTGCCAGCTCACCGCAGGGAGGTCAGCCCCAGCATTTT.

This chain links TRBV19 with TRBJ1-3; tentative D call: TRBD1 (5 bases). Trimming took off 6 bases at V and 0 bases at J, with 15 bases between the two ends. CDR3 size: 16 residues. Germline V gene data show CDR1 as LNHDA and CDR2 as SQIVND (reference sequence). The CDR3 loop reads CASSDRGFFSGNTIYF. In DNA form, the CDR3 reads TGTGCCAGTAGCGACAGAGGCTTCTTCTCTGGAAACACCATATATTTT. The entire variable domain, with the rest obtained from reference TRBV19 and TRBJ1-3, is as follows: DGGITQSPKYLFRKEGQNVTLSCEQNLNHDAMYWYRQDPGQGLRLIYYSQIVNDFQKGDIAEGYSVSREKKESFPLTVTSAQKNPTAFYLCASSDRGFFSGNTIYFGEGSWLTVV.

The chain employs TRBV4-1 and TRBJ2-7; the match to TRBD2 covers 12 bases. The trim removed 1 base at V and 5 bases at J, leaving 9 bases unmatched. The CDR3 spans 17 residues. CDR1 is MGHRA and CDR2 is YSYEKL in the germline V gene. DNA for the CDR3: TGCGCCAGCAGCCAAGTTGATTTAGGACTAGCGGGAAACGAGCAGTACTTC. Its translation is CASSQVDLGLAGNEQYF.

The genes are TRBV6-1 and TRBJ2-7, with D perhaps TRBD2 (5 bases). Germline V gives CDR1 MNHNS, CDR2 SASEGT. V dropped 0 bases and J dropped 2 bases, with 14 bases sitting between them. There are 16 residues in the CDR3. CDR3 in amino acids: CASSEARASRPYEQYF. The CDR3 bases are TGTGCCAGCAGTGAAGCGAGGGCTAGCCGCCCCTACGAGCAGTACTTC.

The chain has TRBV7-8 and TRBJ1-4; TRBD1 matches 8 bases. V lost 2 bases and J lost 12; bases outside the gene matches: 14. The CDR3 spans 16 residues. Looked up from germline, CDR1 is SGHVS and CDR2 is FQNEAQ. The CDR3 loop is CASSLSNRDRPFELFF. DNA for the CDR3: TGTGCCAGCAGCTTATCGAACCGGGACAGGCCCTTTGAACTGTTTTTT.

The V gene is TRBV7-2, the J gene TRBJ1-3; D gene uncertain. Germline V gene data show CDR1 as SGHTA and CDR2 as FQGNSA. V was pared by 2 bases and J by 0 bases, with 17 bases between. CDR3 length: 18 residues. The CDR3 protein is CASSLMIGLPTSGNTIYF. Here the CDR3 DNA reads TGTGCCAGCAGCTTAATGATCGGACTGCCAACCTCTGGAAACACCATATATTTT.

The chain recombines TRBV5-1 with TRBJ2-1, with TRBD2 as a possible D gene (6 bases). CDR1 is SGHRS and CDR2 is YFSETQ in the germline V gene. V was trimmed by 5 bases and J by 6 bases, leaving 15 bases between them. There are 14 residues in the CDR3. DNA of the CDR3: TGCGCCAGCAGTCGGGTGGGGGGTCCCAATGAGCAGTTCTTC. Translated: CASSRVGGPNEQFF.

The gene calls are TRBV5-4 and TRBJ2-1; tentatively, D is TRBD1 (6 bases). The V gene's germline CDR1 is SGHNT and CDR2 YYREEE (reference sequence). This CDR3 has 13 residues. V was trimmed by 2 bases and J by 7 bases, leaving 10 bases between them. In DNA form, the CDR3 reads TGTGCCAGCAGCTTACAGGGTCAGAATGAGCAGTTCTTC. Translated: CASSLQGQNEQFF. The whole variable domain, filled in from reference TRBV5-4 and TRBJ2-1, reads ETGVTQSPTHLIKTRGQQVTLRCSSQSGHNTVSWYQQALGQGPQFIFQYYREEENGRGNFPPRFSGLQFPNYSSELNVNALELDDSALYLCASSLQGQNEQFFGPGTRLTVL.

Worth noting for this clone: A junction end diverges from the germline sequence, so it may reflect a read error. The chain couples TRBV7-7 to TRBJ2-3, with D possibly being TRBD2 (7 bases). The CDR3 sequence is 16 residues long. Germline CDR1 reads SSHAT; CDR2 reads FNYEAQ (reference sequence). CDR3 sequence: CASSLSLGGRGDTQYF. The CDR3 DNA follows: TGTGCTAGCAGCCTGAGCCTGGGGGGGCGGGGCGATACGCAGTATTTT.